Shown below are 21 T cell receptor beta chains from a single sample sequenced in a study of cytomegalovirus exposure and HLA in healthy donors. The PCR was carried out with 60 Vbeta primers and 13 Jbeta primers. Sequenced by immunoSEQ multiplex PCR; TCRdb stores in-frame clones only, minus some. There are about 140,000 clones in the sample; about two thirds occur only once, and approximately 2.1% lies in the top ten. Sample: PBMCs. The receptors stem from a man aged 35 to 55 in good health and CMV-seronegative.

The CDR3 DNA sequence: TGCGCCAGCAGCCAAGGGCCTGGAAACACCATATATTTT. This codes for CASSQGPGNTIYF. The gene calls are TRBV4-1 and TRBJ1-3, with D uncertain. Germline V gives CDR1 MGHRA, CDR2 YSYEKL. CDR3 length: 13 amino acids. V shed 1 base and J shed 2 bases, with 3 bases lying between them.

With regard to this clone: Other nucleotide sequences in the sample specify the same CDR3. The V call is TRBV5-1, the J call TRBJ2-1; D gene ambiguous. In germline, CDR1 is SGHRS, CDR2 YFSETQ. Deletions cut 2 bases from V and 4 bases from J, with 10 bases between. The CDR3 length is 14 residues. In DNA form, the CDR3 reads TGCGCCAGCAGCTTAGGTCAGACATACAATGAGCAGTTCTTC. As protein: CASSLGQTYNEQFF.

This chain connects TRBV11-2 to TRBJ1-2; a possible D gene is TRBD1 (5 bases). Trimming removed 5 bases from V and 3 bases from J, with 13 bases in between. CDR1 and CDR2 from the germline V gene are SGHAT and FQNNGV. CDR3 size: 14 residues. CDR3 sequence (DNA): TGTGCCAGCAGCCTAGGTGGGGGGGACTATGGCTACACCTTC. It codes for CASSLGGGDYGYTF.

This chain uses TRBV18 with TRBJ1-3, with TRBD1 as a possible D gene (6 bases). Trimming cost V 1 base and J 0 bases, with 10 bases left between them. The CDR3 sequence is 16 residues long. CDR1 and CDR2 (germline): KGHSH, LQKENI. For the CDR3, the DNA is TGTGCCAGCTCACCACAGACAGGCCGCTCTGGAAACACCATATATTTT. It translates to CASSPQTGRSGNTIYF.

The chain employs TRBV4-3 and TRBJ2-5; TRBD2 matches 11 bases. Germline V gene data show CDR1 as LGHNA and CDR2 as YSLEER. V lost 5 bases and J lost 4; bases outside the gene matches: 15. This CDR3 has 18 amino acids. CDR3 DNA: TGCGCCAGCAGCTGGGTAGCTAGCGGGAGGATAGGGGGAGAGACCCAGTACTTC. Its translation is CASSWVASGRIGGETQYF.

There are a few counts of this clone. The rearrangement uses TRBV12-2 and TRBJ2-5; the table's D call TRBD2 went unverified against the DNA. TRBV12-2 is a documented pseudogene. CDR3 length equals 18 residues. CDR3: CASRFNTVLAGQEETQYF. For the CDR3, the DNA is TGTGCAAGTCGCTTTAATACGGTCCTAGCGGGACAGGAGGAGACCCAGTACTTC.

V is TRBV6-5 and J is TRBJ2-1; D gene uncertain. The CDR3 has 14 amino acids. The germline CDR1 and CDR2 sequences are MNHEY and SVGAGI. The V and J ends lost 2 bases and 5 bases respectively, with 10 bases between them. CDR3 DNA sequence: TGTGCCAGCAGTTACGTCGACTCAAACAATGAGCAGTTCTTC. It yields the protein CASSYVDSNNEQFF.

V gene TRBV6-5 combines with J gene TRBJ1-4; D unresolved. The CDR3 runs 14 residues. Looked up from germline, CDR1 is MNHEY and CDR2 is SVGAGI. V was clipped by 5 bases and J by 1 base, with 8 bases between them. The CDR3 here is CASSAYQTNEKLFF. The DNA for the CDR3 is TGTGCCAGCAGTGCCTACCAAACTAATGAAAAACTGTTTTTT.

The V call is TRBV27, the J call TRBJ2-7, with D tentatively TRBD2 (5 bases). CDR1 and CDR2 from the germline V gene are MNHEY and SMNVEV (reference sequence). V was pared by 1 base and J by 6 bases, with 10 bases between. The CDR3 contains 13 residues. Here the CDR3 reads CASSLYIRGEQYF. CDR3 DNA sequence: TGTGCCAGCAGTTTATACATACGGGGCGAGCAGTACTTC.

V gene TRBV6-6 combines with J gene TRBJ2-7; a weak D match, TRBD2 (7 bases). The CDR3 totals 15 residues. CDR1 is MNHNY, CDR2 SVGAGI, per germline (reference sequence). V lost 10 bases and J lost 5, with 24 bases in between. The CDR3 is CATTWGGVTTHEQYF. Written as DNA, the CDR3 is TGTGCCACTACTTGGGGGGGCGTGACTACCCACGAGCAGTACTTC.

The chain links TRBV7-6 to TRBJ2-7; maybe TRBD1 (6 bases). Germline CDR1 is SGHVS and CDR2 is FNYEAQ. This CDR3 spans 13 amino acids. V lost 5 bases and J 2 bases, leaving 10 bases between the germline ends. The CDR3 here is CASSPGQTYEQYF. The DNA for the CDR3 is TGTGCCAGCAGCCCTGGACAGACCTACGAGCAGTACTTC.

This chain joins TRBV7-2 and TRBJ2-3, with 9 nucleotides matching TRBD2. CDR1 SGHTA and CDR2 FQGNSA come from the germline V gene. V trimming: 5 bases; J trimming: 1 base; junction bases outside the gene matches: 4. There are 15 residues in the CDR3. DNA for the CDR3: TGTGCCAGCAGCCTTAGCGGGAGCCGCACAGATACGCAGTATTTT. Protein sequence: CASSLSGSRTDTQYF.

The rearrangement joins TRBV14 to TRBJ2-3; 13 bases are a match to TRBD2. From germline, CDR1 is SGHDN and CDR2 FVKESK. Losses at the gene ends were 5 bases for V and 2 bases for J; bases not matched to a gene: 13. The CDR3 contains 19 residues. DNA of the CDR3: TGTGCCAGCAGCTCACCGGGACTAGCGGGACCCATGGTCACAGATACGCAGTATTTT. Translated: CASSSPGLAGPMVTDTQYF.

The chain employs TRBV2 and TRBJ1-5; the D gene is possibly TRBD1 (6 bases). V was clipped by 5 bases and J by 0 bases, with 11 bases between them. Germline lookup yields CDR1 SNHLY and CDR2 FYNNEI. This CDR3 is built from 15 residues. CDR3 amino acids: CASSWDISSNQPQHF. CDR3 in DNA: TGTGCCAGCAGTTGGGACATTTCTAGCAATCAGCCCCAGCATTTT.

This rearrangement joins TRBV6-1 to TRBJ1-1, with unresolved D. The CDR3 loop spans 16 amino acids. Germline V gene sequence: CDR1 MNHNS, CDR2 SASEGT. The V and J ends lost 3 bases and 1 base respectively, with 15 bases between them. The CDR3 DNA follows: TGTGCCAGCAGTGATTACCCGACACGGCCGAACACTGAAGCTTTCTTT. Its protein product is CASSDYPTRPNTEAFF.

This clone has a single count. The rearrangement joins TRBV6-5 to TRBJ2-1; unclear D gene. This CDR3 has 11 residues. Germline loops: CDR1 MNHEY, CDR2 SVGAGI. V lost 2 bases and J 10 bases, leaving 6 bases between the germline ends. CDR3 protein: CASSYPPEQFF. In DNA form, the CDR3 reads TGTGCCAGCAGTTACCCTCCCGAGCAGTTCTTC.

V usage is TRBV28 and J usage is TRBJ1-2; the match to TRBD1 covers 7 bases. Germline V gene lookup returns CDR1 MDHEN and CDR2 SYDVKM. There are 13 residues in the CDR3. The V gene end was trimmed by 6 bases and the J gene end by 4 bases; junction bases not matched to a gene: 5. CDR3 in DNA: TGTGCCAGCAGCCCGGACAGGATCTATGGCTACACCTTC. Its translation is CASSPDRIYGYTF.

The sample holds a few counts of this clone. The chain joins TRBV25-1 to TRBJ1-2; TRBD1 agrees at 8 bases. Per germline, CDR1 MGHDK and CDR2 SYGVNS. This CDR3 has 14 residues. V was clipped by 8 bases and J by 8 bases; unmatched bases: 13. The CDR3 region is CASSRDRPERGYTF. DNA of the CDR3: TGTGCCAGCTCTAGGGACAGGCCCGAGCGGGGCTACACCTTC.

The chain uses TRBV19 and TRBJ1-1; 8 bases are a match to TRBD1. The CDR3 totals 14 residues. V was pared by 7 bases and J by 0 bases, with 4 bases of the junction left unmatched. Germline loops: CDR1 LNHDA, CDR2 SQIVND (reference sequence). The CDR3 region is CASIDRGLNTEAFF. The CDR3, as DNA: TGTGCCAGTATTGACAGGGGTCTGAACACTGAAGCTTTCTTT. Drawing the rest from reference TRBV19 and TRBJ1-1, the complete variable domain is DGGITQSPKYLFRKEGQNVTLSCEQNLNHDAMYWYRQDPGQGLRLIYYSQIVNDFQKGDIAEGYSVSREKKESFPLTVTSAQKNPTAFYLCASIDRGLNTEAFFGQGTRLTVV.

The rearrangement joins TRBV6-6 to TRBJ1-2; D might be TRBD1 (5 bases). There are 13 residues in the CDR3. Germline CDR1 reads MNHNY; CDR2 reads SVGAGI (reference sequence). V gave up 2 bases and J gave up 5 bases, with 9 bases separating them. The CDR3 spells CASSYPQGYGYTF. The CDR3 DNA is TGTGCCAGCAGTTACCCGCAGGGTTATGGCTACACCTTC.

This clone was observed a few times. The chain has TRBV6-1 and TRBJ1-4; no reliable D call. This CDR3 is 16 amino acids long. The germline V gene has CDR1 MNHNS and CDR2 SASEGT. Deletions cut 0 bases from V and 1 base from J, with 9 bases between. The CDR3 nucleotides are TGTGCCAGCAGTGAAGCTGCGGCAGAAACTAATGAAAAACTGTTTTTT. It is translated as CASSEAAAETNEKLFF.